These 8 T cell receptor beta chains originate from one sample sequenced in a study of patients and donors after allogeneic stem cell transplantation (dated by TCRdb to 2020 to 2021). To prepare the library, RT-PCR was applied. TCRdb lists the instrument as NextSeq 550. TCRdb redid the processing of the public reads, applying fastp at Q25 and MiXCR, and retained in-frame beta chains. Each CDR3 protein gets just one entry, which takes the most common genes and DNA from the rows behind it. The sample yields about 150,000 distinct CDR3 sequences; 37% were counted once. 40% to 55% of the sample is in the top ten clones. Source material: blood, either unsorted or a sorted T cell fraction (not recorded which). The receptors here all came from a human donor who was either an allogeneic HSCT recipient or a stem cell or donor lymphocyte infusion donor (not recorded which). It is not recorded whose cells these are; they may come from a transplant donor.

This clonotype showed up just a few times. The chain joins TRBV18 to TRBJ2-1; TRBD1 might be the D (6 bases). Germline V gene sequence: CDR1 KGHSH, CDR2 LQKENI. V lost 4 bases to trimming and J lost 4 bases, with 17 bases between them. CDR3 length equals 16 residues. The CDR3 DNA sequence: TGTGCCAGCTCACGTGGAGGCAGGGGACCTTACAATGAGCAGTTCTTC. Its protein is CASSRGGRGPYNEQFF.

This clonotype came up a few times. CDR3 in amino acids: CSARGGGNEQFF. The CDR3 DNA sequence: TGCAGTGCTAGAGGGGGGGGAAATGAGCAGTTCTTC. The chain uses TRBV20-1 and TRBJ2-1; 7 nucleotides agree with TRBD2. The CDR3 sequence is 12 residues long. The V and J ends lost 1 base and 7 bases, in that order; junction bases with no gene match: 1. Germline V gene sequence: CDR1 DFQATT, CDR2 SNEGSKA (reference sequence).

This clonotype has just a few counts. The chain employs TRBV6-5 and TRBJ1-1; the match to TRBD1 covers 10 bases. The CDR3 is made up of 17 amino acids. Germline CDR1 and CDR2: MNHEY and SVGAGI. J was trimmed by 0 bases and V by 2 bases; bases with no gene match: 6. The DNA of the CDR3 is TGTGCCAGCAGTTACGGGGACAGGGGCCCTATGAACACTGAAGCTTTCTTT. Translated, it gives CASSYGDRGPMNTEAFF.

The V gene is TRBV29-1, the J gene TRBJ1-4, with 7 bases lining up with TRBD1. Losses at the gene ends were 7 bases for V and 6 bases for J; bases not matched to a gene: 8. The CDR3 runs 13 residues. Germline CDR1 reads SQVTM; CDR2 reads ANQGSEA. CDR3 sequence (DNA): TGCAGCGCCGAGGGGGCTTTGGATGAAAAACTGTTTTTT. It yields the protein CSAEGALDEKLFF.

The chain recombines TRBV12-3 or TRBV12-4 with TRBJ1-5; D unclear. The V gene lost 5 bases and the J gene lost 0 bases, with 8 bases spanning the gap. There are 14 residues in the CDR3. The chain's CDR3 is CASSPGNSNQPQHF. The CDR3 DNA sequence: TGTGCCAGCAGTCCAGGTAATAGCAATCAGCCCCAGCATTTT.

The V and J genes are TRBV7-9 and TRBJ1-1; perhaps TRBD1 as D (6 bases). Germline lookup yields CDR1 SEHNR and CDR2 FQNEAQ (reference sequence). This CDR3 is 15 amino acids long. Trimming left V 5 bases short and J 0 bases short, with 13 bases between. The CDR3 loop is CASSPGQFMNTEAFF. The DNA of the CDR3 is TGTGCCAGCAGCCCCGGACAGTTCATGAACACTGAAGCTTTCTTT.

This chain joins TRBV7-2 and TRBJ2-1; D uncertain. Per the germline V gene, CDR1 is SGHTA and CDR2 is FQGNSA. The CDR3 runs to 14 residues. V was pared by 5 bases and J by 4 bases, with 12 bases between. The DNA for the CDR3 is TGTGCCAGCAGCCTTATGGACGGTTACAATGAGCAGTTCTTC. Its translation is CASSLMDGYNEQFF.

The CDR3 nucleotides are TGTGCCAGCAGTTACTCGTTGGTGCGGGGGGTTGAGACCCAGTACTTC. Its protein is CASSYSLVRGVETQYF. The genes are TRBV6-5 and TRBJ2-5, with 8 bases lining up with TRBD2. V lost 0 bases and J lost 5; bases outside the gene matches: 8. The CDR3 extends over 16 amino acids. Looked up from germline, CDR1 is MNHEY and CDR2 is SVGAGI.